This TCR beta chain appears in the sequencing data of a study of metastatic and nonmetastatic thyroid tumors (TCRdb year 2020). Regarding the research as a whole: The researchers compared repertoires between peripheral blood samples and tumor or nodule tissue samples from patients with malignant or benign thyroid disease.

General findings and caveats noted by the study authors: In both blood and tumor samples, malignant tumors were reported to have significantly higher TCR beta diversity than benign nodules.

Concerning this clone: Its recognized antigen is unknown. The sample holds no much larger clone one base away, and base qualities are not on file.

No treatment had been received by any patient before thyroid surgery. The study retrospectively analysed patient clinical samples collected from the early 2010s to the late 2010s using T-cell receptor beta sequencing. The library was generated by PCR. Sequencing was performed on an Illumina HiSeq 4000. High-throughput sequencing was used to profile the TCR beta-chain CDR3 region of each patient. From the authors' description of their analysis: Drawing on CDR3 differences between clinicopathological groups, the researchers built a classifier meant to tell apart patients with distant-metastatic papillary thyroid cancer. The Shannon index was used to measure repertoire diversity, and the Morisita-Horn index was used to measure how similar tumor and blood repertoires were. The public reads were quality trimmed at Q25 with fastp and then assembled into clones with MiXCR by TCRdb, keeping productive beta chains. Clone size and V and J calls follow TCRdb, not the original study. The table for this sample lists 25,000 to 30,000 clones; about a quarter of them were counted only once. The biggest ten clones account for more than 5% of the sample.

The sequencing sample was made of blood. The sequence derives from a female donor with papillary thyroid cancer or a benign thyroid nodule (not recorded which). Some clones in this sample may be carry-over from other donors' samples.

The CDR3 reads CASSLWSTVATYEQYF. The nucleotide sequence is given as TGTGCCAGCAGCTTATGGTCCACAGTGGCTACCTACGAGCAGTACTTC. The sequence is built from TRBV11-2 and TRBJ2-7; the D gene cannot be named for sure. V and J are truncated by 2 bases and 2 bases respectively, leaving an intervening sequence of 16 bases. The CDR3, from cysteine to phenylalanine, totals 16 residues. The DNA shown is the 48-base CDR3, in frame from base 1. CDR1 SGHAT and CDR2 FQNNGV are derived from the germline V gene.